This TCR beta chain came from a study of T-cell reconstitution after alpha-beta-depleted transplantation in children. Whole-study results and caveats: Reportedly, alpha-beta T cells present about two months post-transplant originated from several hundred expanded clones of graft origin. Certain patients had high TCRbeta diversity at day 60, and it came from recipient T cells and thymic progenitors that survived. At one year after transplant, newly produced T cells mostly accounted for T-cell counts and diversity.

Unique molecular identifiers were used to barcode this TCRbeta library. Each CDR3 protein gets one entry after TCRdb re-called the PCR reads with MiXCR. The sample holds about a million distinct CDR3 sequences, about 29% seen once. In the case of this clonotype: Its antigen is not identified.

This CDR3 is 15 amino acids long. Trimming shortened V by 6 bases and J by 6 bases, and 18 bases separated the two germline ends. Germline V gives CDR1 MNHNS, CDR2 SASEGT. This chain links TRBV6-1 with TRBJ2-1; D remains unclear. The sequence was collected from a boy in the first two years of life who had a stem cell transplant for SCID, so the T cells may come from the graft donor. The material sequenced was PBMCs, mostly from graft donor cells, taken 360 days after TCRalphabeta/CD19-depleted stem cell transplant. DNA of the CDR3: TGTGCCAGCAGGACGACGGCCCCCGTGGGCAATGAGCAGTTCTTC. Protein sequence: CASRTTAPVGNEQFF.